This T cell receptor beta chain was identified during a study of glioma-infiltrating T cells after dendritic cell vaccination. The PCR used 60 V beta and 13 J beta primers. TCRdb's table, derived via immunoSEQ multiplex PCR, lists solely in-frame clones and lacks some. The table includes about 99,000 clones, over 80% detected once. V lost 3 bases, J lost 2 bases, and 12 bases lay in between. This CDR3 is built from 14 residues. Germline assignment: CDR1 SGHNT and CDR2 YYREEE (reference sequence). Time point described: after dendritic cell vaccination, including at tumor progression/relapse. The chain has TRBV5-4 and TRBJ2-7, with a possible D match to TRBD1 (6 bases). The TCR comes from a human donor with glioblastoma. Sequences were derived from blood, sampled after dendritic cell vaccination. This CDR3 reads CASSSRGGTYEQYF. The CDR3 bases are TGTGCCAGCAGCTCCAGGGGTGGAACCTACGAGCAGTACTTC. Variable domain in full (rest from reference TRBV5-4 and TRBJ2-7): ETGVTQSPTHLIKTRGQQVTLRCSSQSGHNTVSWYQQALGQGPQFIFQYYREEENGRGNFPPRFSGLQFPNYSSELNVNALELDDSALYLCASSSRGGTYEQYFGPGTRLTVT.